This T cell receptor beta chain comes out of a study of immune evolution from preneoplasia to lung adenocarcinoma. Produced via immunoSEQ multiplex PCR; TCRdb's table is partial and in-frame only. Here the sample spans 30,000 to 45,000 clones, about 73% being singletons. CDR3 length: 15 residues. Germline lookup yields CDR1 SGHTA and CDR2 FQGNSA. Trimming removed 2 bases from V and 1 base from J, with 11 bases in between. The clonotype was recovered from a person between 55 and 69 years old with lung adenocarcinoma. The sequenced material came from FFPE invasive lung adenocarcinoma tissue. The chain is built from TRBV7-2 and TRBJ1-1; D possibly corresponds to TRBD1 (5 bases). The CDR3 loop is CASSLSSGQNTEAFF. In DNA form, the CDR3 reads TGTGCCAGCAGCTTATCCAGCGGACAGAACACTGAAGCTTTCTTT. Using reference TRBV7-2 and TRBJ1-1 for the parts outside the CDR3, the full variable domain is GAGVSQSPSNKVTEKGKDVELRCDPISGHTALYWYRQSLGQGLEFLIYFQGNSAPDKSGLPSDRFSAERTGGSVSTLTIQRTQQEDSAVYLCASSLSSGQNTEAFFGQGTRLTVV.